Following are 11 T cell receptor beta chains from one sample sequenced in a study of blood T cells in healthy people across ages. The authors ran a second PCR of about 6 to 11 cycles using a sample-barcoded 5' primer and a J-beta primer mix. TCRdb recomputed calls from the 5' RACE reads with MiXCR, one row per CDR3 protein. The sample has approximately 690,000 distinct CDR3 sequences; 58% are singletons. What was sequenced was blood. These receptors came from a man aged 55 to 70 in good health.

The CDR3 loop is CASTLAGADKQFF. CDR3 bases: TGTGCCAGCACCTTAGCGGGGGCTGATAAGCAGTTCTTC. V gene TRBV6-1 combines with J gene TRBJ2-1; 9 bases are shared with TRBD2. The trim removed 7 bases at V and 11 bases at J, leaving 9 bases unmatched. The CDR3 extends over 13 amino acids. Germline assignment: CDR1 MNHNS and CDR2 SASEGT.

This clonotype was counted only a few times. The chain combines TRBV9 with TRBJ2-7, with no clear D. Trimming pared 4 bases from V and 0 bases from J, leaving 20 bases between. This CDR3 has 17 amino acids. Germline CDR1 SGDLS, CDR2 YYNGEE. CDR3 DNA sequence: TGTGCCAGCAGCTTAGGCGTCCGGGTCCTGAGCTCCTACGAGCAGTACTTC. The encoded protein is CASSLGVRVLSSYEQYF.

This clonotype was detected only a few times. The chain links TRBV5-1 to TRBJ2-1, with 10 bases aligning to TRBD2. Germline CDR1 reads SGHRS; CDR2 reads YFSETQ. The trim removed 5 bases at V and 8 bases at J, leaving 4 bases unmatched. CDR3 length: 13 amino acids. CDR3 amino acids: CASRRAGGYEQFF. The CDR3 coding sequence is TGCGCCAGCAGACGAGCGGGGGGGTATGAGCAGTTCTTC.

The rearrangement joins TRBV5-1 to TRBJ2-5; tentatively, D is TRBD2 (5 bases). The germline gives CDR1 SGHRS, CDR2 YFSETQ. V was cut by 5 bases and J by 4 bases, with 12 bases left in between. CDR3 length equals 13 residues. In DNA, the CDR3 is TGCGCCAGCAGTAACGGGGATAGAGAGACCCAGTACTTC. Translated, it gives CASSNGDRETQYF.

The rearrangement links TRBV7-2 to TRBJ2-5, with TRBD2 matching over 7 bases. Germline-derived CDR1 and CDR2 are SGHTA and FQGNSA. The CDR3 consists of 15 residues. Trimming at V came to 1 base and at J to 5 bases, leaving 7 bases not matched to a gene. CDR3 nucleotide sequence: TGTGCCAGCAGCTTAGTAGGCGGGGGTGGGGAGACCCAGTACTTC. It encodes CASSLVGGGGETQYF.

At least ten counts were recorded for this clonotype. The CDR3 sequence is CASSLADTEAFF. The CDR3 coding sequence is TGCGCCAGCAGCTTGGCCGACACTGAAGCTTTCTTT. The genes are TRBV5-1 and TRBJ1-1; D uncertain. The CDR3 has 12 residues. The germline gives CDR1 SGHRS, CDR2 YFSETQ. Trimming pared 0 bases from V and 3 bases from J, leaving 3 bases between.

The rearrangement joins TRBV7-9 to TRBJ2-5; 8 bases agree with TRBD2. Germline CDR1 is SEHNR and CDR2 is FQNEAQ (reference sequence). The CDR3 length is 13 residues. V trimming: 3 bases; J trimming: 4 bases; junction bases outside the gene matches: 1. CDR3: CASSFGGAETQYF. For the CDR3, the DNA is TGTGCCAGCAGCTTCGGGGGGGCAGAGACCCAGTACTTC.

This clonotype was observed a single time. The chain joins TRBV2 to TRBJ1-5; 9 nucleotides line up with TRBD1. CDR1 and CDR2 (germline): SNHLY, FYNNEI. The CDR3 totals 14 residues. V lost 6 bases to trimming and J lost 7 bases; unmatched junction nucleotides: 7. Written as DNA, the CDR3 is TGTGCCAGCAGCCCCACAGGGGGCCAGCAGCCCCAGCATTTT. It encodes CASSPTGGQQPQHF.

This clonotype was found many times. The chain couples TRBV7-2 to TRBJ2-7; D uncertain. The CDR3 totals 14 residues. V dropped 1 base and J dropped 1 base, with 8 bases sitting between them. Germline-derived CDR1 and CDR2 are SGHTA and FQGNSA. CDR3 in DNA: TGTGCCAGCAGCTTAGGGGCGGTTTCCTACGAGCAGTACTTC. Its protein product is CASSLGAVSYEQYF.

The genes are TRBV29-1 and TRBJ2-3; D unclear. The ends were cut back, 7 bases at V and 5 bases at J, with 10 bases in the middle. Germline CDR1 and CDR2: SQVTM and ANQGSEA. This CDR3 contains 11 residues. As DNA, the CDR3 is TGCAGCGATAAGCGCGGAGATACGCAGTATTTT. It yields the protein CSDKRGDTQYF.

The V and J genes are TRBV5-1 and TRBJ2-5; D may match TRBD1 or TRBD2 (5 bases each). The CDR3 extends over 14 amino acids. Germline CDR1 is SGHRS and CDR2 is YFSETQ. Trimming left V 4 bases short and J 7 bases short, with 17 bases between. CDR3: CASSPGQAEGTQYF. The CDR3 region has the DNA TGCGCCAGCAGCCCTGGACAAGCCGAGGGGACCCAGTACTTC.